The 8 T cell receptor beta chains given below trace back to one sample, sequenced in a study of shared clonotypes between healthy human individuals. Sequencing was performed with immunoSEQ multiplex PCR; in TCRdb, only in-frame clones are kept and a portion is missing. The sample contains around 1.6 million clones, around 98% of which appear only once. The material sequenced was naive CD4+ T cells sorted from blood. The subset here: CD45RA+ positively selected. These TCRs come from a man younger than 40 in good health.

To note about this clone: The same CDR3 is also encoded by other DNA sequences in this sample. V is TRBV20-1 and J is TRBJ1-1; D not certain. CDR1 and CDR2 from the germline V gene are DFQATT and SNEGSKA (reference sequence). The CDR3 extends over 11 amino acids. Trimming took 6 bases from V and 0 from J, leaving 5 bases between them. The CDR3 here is CSAPVNTEAFF. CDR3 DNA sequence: TGCAGTGCCCCGGTGAACACTGAAGCTTTCTTT.

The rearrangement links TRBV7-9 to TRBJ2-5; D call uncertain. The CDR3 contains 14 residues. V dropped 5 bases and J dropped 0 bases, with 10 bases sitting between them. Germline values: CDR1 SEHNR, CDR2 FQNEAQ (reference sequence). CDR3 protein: CASSPLAYQETQYF. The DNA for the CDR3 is TGTGCCAGCAGCCCCCTGGCCTACCAAGAGACCCAGTACTTC.

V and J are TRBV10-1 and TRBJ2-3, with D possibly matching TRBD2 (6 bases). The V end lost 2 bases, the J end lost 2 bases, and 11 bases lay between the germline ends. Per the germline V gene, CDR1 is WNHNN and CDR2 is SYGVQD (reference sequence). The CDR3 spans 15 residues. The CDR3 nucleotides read TGCGCCAGCAGTGAGACGGGAGTGTTCACAGATACGCAGTATTTT. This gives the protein CASSETGVFTDTQYF.

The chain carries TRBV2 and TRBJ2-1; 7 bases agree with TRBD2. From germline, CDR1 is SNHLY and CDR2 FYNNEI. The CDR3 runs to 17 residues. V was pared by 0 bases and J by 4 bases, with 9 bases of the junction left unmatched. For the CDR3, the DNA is TGTGCCAGCAGTGAAGCGGGGACGGGCGGGAGTTACAATGAGCAGTTCTTC. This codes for CASSEAGTGGSYNEQFF.

DNA of the CDR3: TGTGCCAGCAGTGAAGAGGCAGCTCAAGAGACCCAGTACTTC. Its translation: CASSEEAAQETQYF. The chain has TRBV6-1 and TRBJ2-5; D gene unclear. The CDR3 is made up of 14 amino acids. The V end was cut by 1 base, the J end by 2 bases, with 8 bases between. Germline CDR1 MNHNS, CDR2 SASEGT.

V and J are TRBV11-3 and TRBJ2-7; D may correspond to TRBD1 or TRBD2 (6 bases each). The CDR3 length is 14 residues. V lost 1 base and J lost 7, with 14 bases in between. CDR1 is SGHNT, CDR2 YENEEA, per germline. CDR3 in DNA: TGTGCCAGCAGCTTAGGGAGGGGGAGTGTGGAGCAGTACTTC. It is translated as CASSLGRGSVEQYF. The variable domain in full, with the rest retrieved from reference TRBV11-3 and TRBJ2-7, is EAGVVQSPRYKIIEKKQPVAFWCNPISGHNTLYWYLQNLGQGPELLIRYENEEAVDDSQLPKDRFSAERLKGVDSTLKIQPAELGDSAVYLCASSLGRGSVEQYFGPGTRLTVT.

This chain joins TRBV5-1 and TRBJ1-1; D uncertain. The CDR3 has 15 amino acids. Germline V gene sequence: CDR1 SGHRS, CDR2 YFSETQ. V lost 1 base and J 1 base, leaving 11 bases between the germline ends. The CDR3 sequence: CASSLTRPSNTEAFF. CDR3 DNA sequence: TGCGCCAGCAGCTTGACCCGCCCGTCGAACACTGAAGCTTTCTTT.

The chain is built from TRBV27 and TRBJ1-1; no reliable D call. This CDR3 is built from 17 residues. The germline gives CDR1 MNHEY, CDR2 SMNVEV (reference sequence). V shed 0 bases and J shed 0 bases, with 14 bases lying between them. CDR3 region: CASSLSFLWRMNTEAFF. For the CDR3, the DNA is TGTGCCAGCAGTTTATCATTCCTTTGGCGGATGAACACTGAAGCTTTCTTT.